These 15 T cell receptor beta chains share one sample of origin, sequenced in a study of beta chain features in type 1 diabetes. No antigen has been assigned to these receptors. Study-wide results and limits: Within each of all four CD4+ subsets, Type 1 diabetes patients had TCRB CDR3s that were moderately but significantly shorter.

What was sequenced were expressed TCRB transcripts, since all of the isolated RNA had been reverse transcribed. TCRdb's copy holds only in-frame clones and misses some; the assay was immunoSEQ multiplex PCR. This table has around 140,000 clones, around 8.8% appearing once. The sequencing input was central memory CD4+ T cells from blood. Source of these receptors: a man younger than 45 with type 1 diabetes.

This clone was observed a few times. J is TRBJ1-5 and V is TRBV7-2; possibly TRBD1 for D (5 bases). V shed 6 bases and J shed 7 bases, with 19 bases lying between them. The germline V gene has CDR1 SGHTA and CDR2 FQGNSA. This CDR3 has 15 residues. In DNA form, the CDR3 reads TGTGCCAGCAGTCCTCTGCAGGGATCGACCCAGCCCCAGCATTTT. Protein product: CASSPLQGSTQPQHF.

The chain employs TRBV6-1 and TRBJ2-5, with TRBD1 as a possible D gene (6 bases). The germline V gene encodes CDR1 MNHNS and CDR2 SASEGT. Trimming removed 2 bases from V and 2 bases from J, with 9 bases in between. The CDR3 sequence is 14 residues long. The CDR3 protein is CASSEQTGQETQYF. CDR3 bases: TGTGCCAGCAGTGAACAGACAGGACAAGAGACCCAGTACTTC.

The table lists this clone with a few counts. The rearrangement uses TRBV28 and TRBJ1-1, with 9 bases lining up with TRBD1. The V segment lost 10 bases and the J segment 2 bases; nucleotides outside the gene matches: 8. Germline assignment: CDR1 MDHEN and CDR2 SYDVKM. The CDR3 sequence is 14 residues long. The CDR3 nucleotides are TGTGCCACCGGGACAGGGCTCGGAAACACTGAAGCTTTCTTT. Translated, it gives CATGTGLGNTEAFF.

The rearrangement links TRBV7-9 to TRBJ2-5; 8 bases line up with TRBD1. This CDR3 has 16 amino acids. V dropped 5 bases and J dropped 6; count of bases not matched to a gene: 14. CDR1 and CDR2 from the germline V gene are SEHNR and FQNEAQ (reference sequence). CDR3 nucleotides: TGTGCCAGCAGCCCCGAGGGGGACAGGCTCGTCCAGACCCAGTACTTC. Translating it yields CASSPEGDRLVQTQYF.

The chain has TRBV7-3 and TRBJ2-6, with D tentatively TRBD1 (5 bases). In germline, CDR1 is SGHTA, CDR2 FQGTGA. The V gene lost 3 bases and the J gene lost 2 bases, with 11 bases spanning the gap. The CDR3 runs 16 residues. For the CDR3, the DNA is TGTGCCAGCAGCTTTCGCTCAGGGACTGGGGCCAACGTCCTGACTTTC. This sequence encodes CASSFRSGTGANVLTF.

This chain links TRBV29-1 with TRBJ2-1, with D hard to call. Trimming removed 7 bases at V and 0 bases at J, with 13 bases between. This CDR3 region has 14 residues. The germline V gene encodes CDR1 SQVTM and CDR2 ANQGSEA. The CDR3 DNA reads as TGCAGCGCCCTAGAGGCACCCTCCTACAATGAGCAGTTCTTC. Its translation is CSALEAPSYNEQFF.

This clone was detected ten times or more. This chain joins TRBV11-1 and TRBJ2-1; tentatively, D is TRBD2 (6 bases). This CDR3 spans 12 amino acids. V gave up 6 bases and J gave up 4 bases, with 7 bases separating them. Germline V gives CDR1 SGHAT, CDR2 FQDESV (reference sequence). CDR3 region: CASRAGYNEQFF. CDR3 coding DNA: TGTGCCAGCAGGGCGGGGTACAATGAGCAGTTCTTC.

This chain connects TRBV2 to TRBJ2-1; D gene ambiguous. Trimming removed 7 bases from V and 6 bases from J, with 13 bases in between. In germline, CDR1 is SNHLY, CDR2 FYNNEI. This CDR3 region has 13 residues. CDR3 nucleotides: TGTGCCAGCACCTTAGGAGCTCTCAATGAGCAGTTCTTC. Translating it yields CASTLGALNEQFF.

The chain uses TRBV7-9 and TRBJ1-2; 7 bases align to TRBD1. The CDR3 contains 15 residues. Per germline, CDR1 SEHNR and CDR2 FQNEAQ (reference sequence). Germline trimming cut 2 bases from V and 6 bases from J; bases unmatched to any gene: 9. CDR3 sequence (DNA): TGTGCCAGCAGCTTAACCAGGGGTACAGGGGATGGCTACACCTTC. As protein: CASSLTRGTGDGYTF.

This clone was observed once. CDR3 in amino acids: CASSPRGEQYF. The CDR3 DNA reads as TGTGCCAGCTCCCCCCGGGGCGAGCAGTACTTC. The J gene is TRBJ2-7, the V gene TRBV18, with D tentatively TRBD2 (5 bases). The CDR3 has 11 residues. The V gene lost 6 bases and the J gene lost 6 bases, with 9 bases spanning the gap. Per germline, CDR1 KGHSH and CDR2 LQKENI.

The CDR3 region is CASKRQEYTGELFF. The CDR3, as DNA: TGTGCCAGCAAAAGACAGGAGTACACCGGGGAGCTGTTTTTT. The chain employs TRBV27 and TRBJ2-2, with D perhaps matching TRBD1 (6 bases). This CDR3 has 14 residues. V lost 7 bases and J lost 3, with 12 bases in between. Per germline, CDR1 MNHEY and CDR2 SMNVEV (reference sequence).

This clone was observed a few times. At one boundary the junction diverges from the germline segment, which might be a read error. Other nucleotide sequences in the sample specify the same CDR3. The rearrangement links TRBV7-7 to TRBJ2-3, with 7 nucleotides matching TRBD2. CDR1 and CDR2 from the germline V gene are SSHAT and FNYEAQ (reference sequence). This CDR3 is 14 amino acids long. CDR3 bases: TGTGCTAGCAGCCCAAGCGGGGGCACAGATACGCAGTATTTT. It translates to CASSPSGGTDTQYF. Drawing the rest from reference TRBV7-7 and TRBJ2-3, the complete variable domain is GAGVSQSPRYKVTKRGQDVTLRCDPISSHATLYWYQQALGQGPEFLTYFNYEAQPDKSGLPSDRFSAERPEGSISTLTIQRTEQRDSAMYRCASSPSGGTDTQYFGPGTRLTVL.

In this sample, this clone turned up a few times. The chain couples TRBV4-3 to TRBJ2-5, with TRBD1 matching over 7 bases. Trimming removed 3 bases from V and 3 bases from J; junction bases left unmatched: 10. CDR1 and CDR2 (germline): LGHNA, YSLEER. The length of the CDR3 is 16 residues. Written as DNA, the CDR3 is TGCGCCAGCAGCCACGGGGATGGGGGACAGAAAGAGACCCAGTACTTC. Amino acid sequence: CASSHGDGGQKETQYF.

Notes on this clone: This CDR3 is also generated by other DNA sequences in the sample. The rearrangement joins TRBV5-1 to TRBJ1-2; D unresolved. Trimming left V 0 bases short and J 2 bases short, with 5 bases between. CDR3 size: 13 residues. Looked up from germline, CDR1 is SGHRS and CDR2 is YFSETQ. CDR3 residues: CASSLVSNYGYTF. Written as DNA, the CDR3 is TGCGCCAGCAGCTTGGTCTCCAACTATGGCTACACCTTC.

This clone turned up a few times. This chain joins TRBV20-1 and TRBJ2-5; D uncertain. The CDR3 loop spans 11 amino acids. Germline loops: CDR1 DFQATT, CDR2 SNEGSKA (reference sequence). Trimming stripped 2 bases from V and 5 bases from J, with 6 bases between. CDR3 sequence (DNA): TGCAGTGCTAGATTTCTGGAGACCCAGTACTTC. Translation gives CSARFLETQYF.